This is a list of T cell receptor beta chains from one sample in a study of CD8 T cells in ankylosing spondylitis. In TCRdb, the 5' RACE reads were re-called with MiXCR into one record per CDR3 protein. The data contain 200,000 or so distinct CDR3 sequences, about a quarter of them singletons. Sequencing was carried out using blood, either unsorted or a sorted T cell fraction (not recorded which). These receptors all come from a male donor with ankylosing spondylitis or in good health (not recorded which). Both conserved end residues are part of each CDR3. Clone size, where shown, is once, few, many, or a class for clones that have expanded.

J gene	clone size	V gene	CDR3 protein
TRBJ2-4	few	TRBV24-1	CATSDGTQNIQYF
TRBJ2-1	-	TRBV20-1	CSARTGVSYNEQFF
TRBJ2-1	-	TRBV7-2	CASSLVTGYPYNEQFF
TRBJ2-1	-	TRBV11-2	CASSLTQTSYNEQFF
TRBJ2-5	-	TRBV6-5	CASSLSLGGSKTQYF
TRBJ2-2	many	TRBV7-6	CASSRSSGSYTGELFF
TRBJ2-1	many	TRBV11-2	CASSLEAPVGRHYNEQFF
TRBJ2-5	-	TRBV4-1	CASSQGLAVQETQYF
TRBJ2-2	-	TRBV3-1	CASQQRGANTGELFF
TRBJ2-2	many	TRBV5-5	CASSFNPTGGNTGELFF
TRBJ2-7	many	TRBV12-3/TRBV12-4	CASAGTGVSEQYF
TRBJ1-3	few	TRBV5-1	CASSLASTGAAGNTIYF
TRBJ1-3	many	TRBV7-9	CASSSPGQSSGNAIYF
TRBJ1-2	many	TRBV7-3	CASSPMVGYGYTF
TRBJ1-4	many	TRBV4-2	CASSQDEGTTNEKLFF
TRBJ2-7	many	TRBV29-1	CSVGDTGVSEQYF
TRBJ2-1	many	TRBV28	CASSLYGSHNEQFF
TRBJ1-3	many	TRBV20-1	CSAREASGNTIYF
TRBJ2-1	-	TRBV6-1	CASSPGLAPYNEQFF
TRBJ2-1	many	TRBV5-1	CASSLKGVDEQFF
TRBJ2-3	many	TRBV11-2	CASSLDGWDTQYF
TRBJ2-3	many	TRBV5-6	CASSLGTGNVDTQYF
TRBJ2-3	many	TRBV10-3	CATLGQGRDTQYF
TRBJ2-5	-	TRBV29-1	CSVVGAETQYF
TRBJ2-3	-	TRBV12-3/TRBV12-4	CASSLIMWPSKVPSTDTQYF
TRBJ2-1	few	TRBV5-1	CASRVSGDHEQFF
TRBJ1-1	many	TRBV7-2	CASSSRDSLNTEAFF
TRBJ1-1	-	TRBV12-3/TRBV12-4	CASSPGQRAEAFF
TRBJ2-2	many	TRBV5-1	CASSLGTTTGELFF